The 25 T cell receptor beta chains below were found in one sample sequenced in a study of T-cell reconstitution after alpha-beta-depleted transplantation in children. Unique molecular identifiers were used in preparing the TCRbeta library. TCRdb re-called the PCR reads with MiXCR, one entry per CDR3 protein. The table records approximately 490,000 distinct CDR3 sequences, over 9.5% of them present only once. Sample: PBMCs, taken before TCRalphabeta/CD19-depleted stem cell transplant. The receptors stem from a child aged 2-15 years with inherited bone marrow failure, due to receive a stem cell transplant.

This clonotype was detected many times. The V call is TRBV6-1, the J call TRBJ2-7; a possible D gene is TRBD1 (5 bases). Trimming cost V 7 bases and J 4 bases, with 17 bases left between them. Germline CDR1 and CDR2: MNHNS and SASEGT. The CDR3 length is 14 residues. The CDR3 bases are TGTGCCAGCAACTCTCCAGGACAAGATTACGAGCAGTACTTC. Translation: CASNSPGQDYEQYF.

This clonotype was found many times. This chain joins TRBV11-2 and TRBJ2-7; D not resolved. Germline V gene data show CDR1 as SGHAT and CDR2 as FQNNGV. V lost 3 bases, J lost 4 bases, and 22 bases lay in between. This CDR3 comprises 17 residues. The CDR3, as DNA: TGTGCCAGCAGCTTTACCACCCTTGTCTCGGGTGCTTACGAGCAGTACTTC. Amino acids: CASSFTTLVSGAYEQYF.

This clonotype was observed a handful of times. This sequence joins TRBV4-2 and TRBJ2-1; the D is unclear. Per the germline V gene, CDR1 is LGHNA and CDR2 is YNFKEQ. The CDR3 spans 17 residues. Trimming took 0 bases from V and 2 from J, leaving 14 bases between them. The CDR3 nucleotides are TGTGCCAGCAGCCAAGAAATCCGGCAGGTAGCCTACAATGAGCAGTTCTTC. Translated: CASSQEIRQVAYNEQFF.

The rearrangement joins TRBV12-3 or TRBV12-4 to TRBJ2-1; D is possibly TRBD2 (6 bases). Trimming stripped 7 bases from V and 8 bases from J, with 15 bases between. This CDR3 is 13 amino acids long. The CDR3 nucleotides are TGTGCCAGCACATCCCCGCCGGGGGATGAGCAGTTCTTC. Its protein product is CASTSPPGDEQFF.

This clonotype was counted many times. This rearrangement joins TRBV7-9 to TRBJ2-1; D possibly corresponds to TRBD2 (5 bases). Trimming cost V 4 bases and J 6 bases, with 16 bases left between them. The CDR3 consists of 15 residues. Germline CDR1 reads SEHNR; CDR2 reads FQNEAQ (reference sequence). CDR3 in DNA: TGTGCCAGCAGCTGGCCAGCGGCCCTGCTCAATGAGCAGTTCTTC. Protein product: CASSWPAALLNEQFF.

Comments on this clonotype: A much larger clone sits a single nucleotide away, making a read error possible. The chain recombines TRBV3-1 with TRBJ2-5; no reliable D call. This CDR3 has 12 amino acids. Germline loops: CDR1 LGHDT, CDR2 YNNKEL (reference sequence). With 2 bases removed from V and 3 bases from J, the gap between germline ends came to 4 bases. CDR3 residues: CASSQLEETQYF. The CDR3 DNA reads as TGTGCCAGCAGCCAACTAGAAGAGACCCAGTACTTC.

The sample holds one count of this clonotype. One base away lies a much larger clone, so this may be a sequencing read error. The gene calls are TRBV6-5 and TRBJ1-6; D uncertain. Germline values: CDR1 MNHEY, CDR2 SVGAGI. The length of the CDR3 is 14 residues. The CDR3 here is CASSYSDYNAPLHF. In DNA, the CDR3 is TGTGCCAGCAGTTACTCGGACTATAATGCACCCCTCCACTTT.

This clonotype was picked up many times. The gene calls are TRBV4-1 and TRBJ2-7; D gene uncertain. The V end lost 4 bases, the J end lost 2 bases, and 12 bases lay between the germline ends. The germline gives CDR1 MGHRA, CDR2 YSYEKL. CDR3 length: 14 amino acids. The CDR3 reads CASSRHGPTYEQYF. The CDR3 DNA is TGCGCCAGCAGCCGGCATGGACCCACCTACGAGCAGTACTTC.

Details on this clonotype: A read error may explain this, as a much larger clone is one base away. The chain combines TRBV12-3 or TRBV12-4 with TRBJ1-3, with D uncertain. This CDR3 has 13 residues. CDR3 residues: CASSREQRNTMYF. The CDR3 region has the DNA TGTGCCAGCAGTCGGGAGCAACGAAACACCATGTATTTT.

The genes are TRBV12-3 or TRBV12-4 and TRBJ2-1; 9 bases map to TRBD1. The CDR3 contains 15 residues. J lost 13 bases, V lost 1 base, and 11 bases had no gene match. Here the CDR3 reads CASSLGDRAWTDQFF. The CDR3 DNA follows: TGTGCCAGCAGTTTAGGGGACAGGGCGTGGACTGACCAGTTCTTC.

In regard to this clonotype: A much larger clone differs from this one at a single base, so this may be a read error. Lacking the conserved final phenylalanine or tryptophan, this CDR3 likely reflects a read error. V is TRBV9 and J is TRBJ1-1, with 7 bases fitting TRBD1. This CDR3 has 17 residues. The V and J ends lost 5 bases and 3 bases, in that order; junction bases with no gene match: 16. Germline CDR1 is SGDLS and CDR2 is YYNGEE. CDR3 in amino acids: CASSPLGQPLRDTEAFS. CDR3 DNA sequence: TGTGCCAGCAGTCCCCTGGGACAGCCCCTAAGGGACACTGAAGCTTTCTCT.

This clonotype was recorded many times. This chain's CDR3 is CASTPSETGGYNEQFF. Here the CDR3 DNA reads TGTGCCAGCACCCCAAGCGAGACAGGGGGCTACAATGAGCAGTTCTTC. V and J are TRBV28 and TRBJ2-1; 9 bases map to TRBD1. The J segment lost 3 bases and the V segment lost 7 bases, leaving 10 bases of the junction unmatched. CDR1 and CDR2 from the germline V gene are MDHEN and SYDVKM. The CDR3 consists of 16 residues.

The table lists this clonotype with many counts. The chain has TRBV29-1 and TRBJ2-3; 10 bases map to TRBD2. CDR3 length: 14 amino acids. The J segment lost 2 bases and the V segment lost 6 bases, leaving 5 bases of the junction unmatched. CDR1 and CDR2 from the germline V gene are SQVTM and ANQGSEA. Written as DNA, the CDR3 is TGCAGCGTAGCGGGAGGGCCTGACACAGATACGCAGTATTTT. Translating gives CSVAGGPDTDTQYF.

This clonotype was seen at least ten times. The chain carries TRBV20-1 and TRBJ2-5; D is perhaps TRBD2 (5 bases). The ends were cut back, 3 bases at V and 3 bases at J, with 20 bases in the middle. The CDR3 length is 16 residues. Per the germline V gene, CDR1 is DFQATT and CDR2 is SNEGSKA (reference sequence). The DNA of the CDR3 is TGCAGTGCTAGGGACGAGGGAAGAAGTATTGAAGAGACCCAGTACTTC. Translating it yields CSARDEGRSIEETQYF.

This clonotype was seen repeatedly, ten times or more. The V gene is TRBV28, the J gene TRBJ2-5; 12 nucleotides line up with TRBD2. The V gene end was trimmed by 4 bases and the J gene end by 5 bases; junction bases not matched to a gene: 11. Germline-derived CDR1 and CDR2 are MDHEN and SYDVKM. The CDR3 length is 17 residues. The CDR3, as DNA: TGTGCCAGCAGTTCCTCCCCCGGACTAGCGGGATGGGAGACCCAGTACTTC. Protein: CASSSSPGLAGWETQYF. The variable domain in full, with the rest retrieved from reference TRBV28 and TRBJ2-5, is DVKVTQSSRYLVKRTGEKVFLECVQDMDHENMFWYRQDPGLGLRLIYFSYDVKMKEKGDIPEGYSVSREKKERFSLILESASTNQTSMYLCASSSSPGLAGWETQYFGPGTRLLVL.

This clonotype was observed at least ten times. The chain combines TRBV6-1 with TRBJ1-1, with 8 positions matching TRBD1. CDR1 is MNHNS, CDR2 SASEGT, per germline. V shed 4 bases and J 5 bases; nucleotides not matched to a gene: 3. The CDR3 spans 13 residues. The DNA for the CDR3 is TGTGCCAGCAGTGGACAGGGGAGGACTGAAGCTTTCTTT. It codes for CASSGQGRTEAFF.

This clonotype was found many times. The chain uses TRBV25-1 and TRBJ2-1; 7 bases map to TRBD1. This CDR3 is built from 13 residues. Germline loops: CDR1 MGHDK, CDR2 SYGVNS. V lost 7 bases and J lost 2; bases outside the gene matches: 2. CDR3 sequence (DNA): TGTGCCAGCAACAGGGGTCCCTACAATGAGCAGTTCTTC. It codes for CASNRGPYNEQFF.

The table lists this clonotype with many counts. The CDR3 loop reads CASSNGGRPSTDTQYF. The DNA for the CDR3 is TGTGCCAGTAGTAATGGGGGGCGCCCTAGCACAGATACGCAGTATTTT. The V gene is TRBV19, the J gene TRBJ2-3, with D possibly called TRBD1 or TRBD2 (6 bases each). CDR1 LNHDA and CDR2 SQIVND come from the germline V gene (reference sequence). V shed 4 bases and J shed 0 bases, with 14 bases lying between them. The CDR3 runs 16 residues.

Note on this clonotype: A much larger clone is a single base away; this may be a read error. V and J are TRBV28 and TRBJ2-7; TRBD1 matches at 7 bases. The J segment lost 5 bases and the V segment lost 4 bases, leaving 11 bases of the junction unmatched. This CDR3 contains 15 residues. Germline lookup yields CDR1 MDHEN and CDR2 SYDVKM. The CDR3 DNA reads TGTGCCAGCAGTTCCTCGGGACAGAGGTACAACGAGCAGTACTTC. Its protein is CASSSSGQRYNEQYF.

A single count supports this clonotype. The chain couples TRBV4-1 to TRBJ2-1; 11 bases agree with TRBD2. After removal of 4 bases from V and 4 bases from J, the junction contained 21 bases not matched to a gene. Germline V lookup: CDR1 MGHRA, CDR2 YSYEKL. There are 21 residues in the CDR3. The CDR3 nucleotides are TGCGCCAGCAGCCGTGCTGATGGGACTAGCGGCCGACGAGGAGTATACAATGAGCAGTTCTTC. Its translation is CASSRADGTSGRRGVYNEQFF.

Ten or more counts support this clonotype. The CDR3 nucleotides read TGCAGCGTTGATTCTGGGGACAGGGGAGGGAATGAAGCTTTCTTT. Translated: CSVDSGDRGGNEAFF. The chain combines TRBV29-1 with TRBJ1-1, with 10 bases that match TRBD1. Germline CDR1 is SQVTM and CDR2 is ANQGSEA. This CDR3 contains 15 residues. V shed 3 bases, J shed 7 bases, and the junction held 11 bases outside the gene matches.

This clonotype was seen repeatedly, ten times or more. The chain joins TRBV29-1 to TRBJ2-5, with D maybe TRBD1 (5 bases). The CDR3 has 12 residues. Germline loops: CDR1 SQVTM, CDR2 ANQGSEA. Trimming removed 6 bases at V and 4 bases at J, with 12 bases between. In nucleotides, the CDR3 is TGCAGCGTGACAGCGACCCTAGAGACCCAGTACTTC. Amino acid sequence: CSVTATLETQYF.

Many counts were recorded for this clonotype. Here the CDR3 DNA reads TGTGCCTCCCAACCGGGACAGGGGATCTACGAGCAGTACTTC. It translates to CASQPGQGIYEQYF. The V gene is TRBV6-1, the J gene TRBJ2-7, with 10 bases lining up with TRBD1. The CDR3 loop spans 14 amino acids. V was clipped by 11 bases and J by 3 bases; unmatched bases: 10. The V gene's germline CDR1 is MNHNS and CDR2 SASEGT.

In DNA, the CDR3 is TGTGCCAGCAGCCTAGTCCCGGGAGGAGATACGCAGTATTTT. Translation gives CASSLVPGGDTQYF. This sequence joins TRBV7-6 and TRBJ2-3; 7 bases match TRBD2. The V segment lost 5 bases and the J segment 5 bases; nucleotides outside the gene matches: 7. CDR3 length: 14 amino acids. Germline V CDR1 and CDR2: SGHVS, FNYEAQ.

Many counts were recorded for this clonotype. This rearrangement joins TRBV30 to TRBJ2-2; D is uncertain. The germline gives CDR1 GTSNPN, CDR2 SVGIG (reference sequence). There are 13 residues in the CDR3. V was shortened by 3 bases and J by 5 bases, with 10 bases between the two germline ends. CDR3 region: CAWRLMGTGELFF. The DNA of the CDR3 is TGTGCCTGGAGGTTGATGGGTACCGGGGAGCTGTTTTTT. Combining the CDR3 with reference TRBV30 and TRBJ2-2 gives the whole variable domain SQTIHQWPATLVQPVGSPLSLECTVEGTSNPNLYWYRQAAGRGLQLLFYSVGIGQISSEVPQNLSASRPQDRQFILSSKKLLLSDSGFYLCAWRLMGTGELFFGEGSRLTVL.